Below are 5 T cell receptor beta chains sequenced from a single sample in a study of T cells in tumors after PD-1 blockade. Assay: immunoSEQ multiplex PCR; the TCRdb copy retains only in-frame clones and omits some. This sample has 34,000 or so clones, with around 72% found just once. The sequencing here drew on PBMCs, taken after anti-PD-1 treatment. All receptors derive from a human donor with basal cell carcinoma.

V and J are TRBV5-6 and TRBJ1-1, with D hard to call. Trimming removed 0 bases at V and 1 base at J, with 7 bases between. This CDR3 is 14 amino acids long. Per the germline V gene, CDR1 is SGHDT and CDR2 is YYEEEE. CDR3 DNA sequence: TGTGCCAGCAGCTTGGTTGGGAAGAACACTGAAGCTTTCTTT. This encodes CASSLVGKNTEAFF. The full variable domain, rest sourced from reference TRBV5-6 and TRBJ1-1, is DAGVTQSPTHLIKTRGQQVTLRCSPKSGHDTVSWYQQALGQGPQFIFQYYEEEERQRGNFPDRFSGHQFPNYSSELNVNALLLGDSALYLCASSLVGKNTEAFFGQGTRLTVV.

The CDR3 sequence: CASSESYNEQFF. For the CDR3, the DNA is TGTGCCAGCAGTGAATCCTACAATGAGCAGTTCTTC. The V call is TRBV6-1, the J call TRBJ2-1; D unclear. The CDR3 has 12 residues. Germline CDR1 MNHNS, CDR2 SASEGT. The V end was cut by 2 bases, the J end by 1 base, with 0 bases between.

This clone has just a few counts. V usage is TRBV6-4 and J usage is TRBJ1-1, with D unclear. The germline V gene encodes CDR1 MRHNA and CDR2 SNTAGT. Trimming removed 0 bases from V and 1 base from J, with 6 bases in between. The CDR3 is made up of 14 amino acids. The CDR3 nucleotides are TGTGCCAGCAGTGACTCGGCGGAGAACACTGAAGCTTTCTTT. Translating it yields CASSDSAENTEAFF.

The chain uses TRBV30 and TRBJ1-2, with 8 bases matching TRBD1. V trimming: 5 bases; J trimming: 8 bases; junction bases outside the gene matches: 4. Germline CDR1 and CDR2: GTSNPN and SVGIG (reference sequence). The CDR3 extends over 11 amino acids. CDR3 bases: TGTGCCTGGGGACAGGGCGAGGGCTACACCTTC. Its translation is CAWGQGEGYTF.

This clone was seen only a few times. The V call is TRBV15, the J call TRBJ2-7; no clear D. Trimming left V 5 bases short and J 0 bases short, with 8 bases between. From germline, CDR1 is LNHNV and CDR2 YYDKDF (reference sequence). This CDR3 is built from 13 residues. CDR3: CATSRTYSYEQYF. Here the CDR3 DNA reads TGTGCCACCAGCCGGACGTACTCCTACGAGCAGTACTTC.